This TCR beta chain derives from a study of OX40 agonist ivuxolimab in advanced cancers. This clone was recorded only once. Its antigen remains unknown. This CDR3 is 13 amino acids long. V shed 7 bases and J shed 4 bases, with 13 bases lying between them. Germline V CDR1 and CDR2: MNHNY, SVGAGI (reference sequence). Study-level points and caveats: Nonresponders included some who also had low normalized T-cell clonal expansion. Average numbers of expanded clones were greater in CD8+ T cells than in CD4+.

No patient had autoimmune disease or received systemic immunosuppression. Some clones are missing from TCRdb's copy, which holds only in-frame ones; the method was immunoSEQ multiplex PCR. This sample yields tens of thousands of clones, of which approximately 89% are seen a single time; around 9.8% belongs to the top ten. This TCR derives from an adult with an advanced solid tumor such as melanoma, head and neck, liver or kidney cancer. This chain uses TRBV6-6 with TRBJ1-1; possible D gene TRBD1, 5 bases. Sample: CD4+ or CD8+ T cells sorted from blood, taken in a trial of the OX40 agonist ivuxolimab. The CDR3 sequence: CASKSMGGTEAFF. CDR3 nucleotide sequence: TGTGCCAGCAAATCGATGGGGGGCACTGAAGCTTTCTTT.